These 24 T cell receptor beta chains share one sample of origin, sequenced in a study of blood T cell repertoires in COVID-19. Generated by immunoSEQ multiplex PCR, the TCRdb table keeps only in-frame clones and is missing some. The data show 190,000 or so clones, 85% to 90% seen once. Sequencing input: peripheral blood. The receptors shown here come from a man between 35 and 55 years old with active or convalescent COVID-19.

V and J are TRBV28 and TRBJ2-7, with a possible D match to TRBD2 (5 bases). CDR3 length: 20 amino acids. From germline, CDR1 is MDHEN and CDR2 SYDVKM. V shed 3 bases and J shed 1 base, with 28 bases lying between them. CDR3 in amino acids: CASSFSGRTLLRSRSYEQYF. DNA of the CDR3: TGTGCCAGCAGTTTCTCTGGGCGGACTTTATTAAGAAGTAGGTCCTACGAGCAGTACTTC.

The rearrangement joins TRBV6-6 to TRBJ1-5; possible D gene TRBD1, 6 bases. Trimming stripped 6 bases from V and 6 bases from J, with 12 bases between. Per the germline V gene, CDR1 is MNHNY and CDR2 is SVGAGI (reference sequence). The CDR3 is made up of 13 amino acids. This CDR3 is CASRGVGAQPQHF. CDR3 sequence (DNA): TGTGCCAGCAGAGGTGTGGGGGCTCAGCCCCAGCATTTT.

V gene TRBV2 combines with J gene TRBJ2-1; the D is unclear. Deletions cut 6 bases from V and 1 base from J, with 4 bases between. Germline CDR1 reads SNHLY; CDR2 reads FYNNEI. The CDR3 runs 12 residues. CDR3 loop: CASSLSYNEQFF. CDR3 nucleotide sequence: TGTGCCAGCAGCCTATCCTACAATGAGCAGTTCTTC.

J is TRBJ1-1 and V is TRBV5-1; D may be TRBD1 (5 bases). Trimming stripped 1 base from V and 5 bases from J, with 12 bases between. CDR1 SGHRS and CDR2 YFSETQ come from the germline V gene. The CDR3 contains 14 residues. CDR3 bases: TGCGCCAGCAGCTTGCGAAGGGGCTGGACTGAAGCTTTCTTT. Its translation: CASSLRRGWTEAFF. Supplemented by reference TRBV5-1 and TRBJ1-1, the full variable domain reads KAGVTQTPRYLIKTRGQQVTLSCSPISGHRSVSWYQQTPGQGLQFLFEYFSETQRNKGNFPGRFSGRQFSNSRSEMNVSTLELGDSALYLCASSLRRGWTEAFFGQGTRLTVV.

V and J are TRBV7-3 and TRBJ2-6, with 8 bases matching TRBD1. Germline V gives CDR1 SGHTA, CDR2 FQGTGA. CDR3 length: 16 amino acids. Trimming cost V 5 bases and J 4 bases; bases outside gene matches: 7. Written as DNA, the CDR3 is TGTGCCAGCAGCGAAGACAGGGGACGCGGGGCCAACGTCCTGACTTTC. Translation gives CASSEDRGRGANVLTF.

This clone occurred once. The chain couples TRBV7-6 to TRBJ2-3, with D hard to call. V was cut by 5 bases and J by 4 bases, with 13 bases left in between. The CDR3 contains 14 residues. Germline lookup yields CDR1 SGHVS and CDR2 FNYEAQ. CDR3 residues: CASSTGSGPDTQYF. CDR3 bases: TGTGCCAGCAGCACTGGGTCGGGTCCAGATACGCAGTATTTT.

V is TRBV27 and J is TRBJ1-1; tentative D call: TRBD1 (6 bases). The CDR3 is 13 amino acids. Trimming stripped 4 bases from V and 3 bases from J, with 9 bases between. Germline V gives CDR1 MNHEY, CDR2 SMNVEV (reference sequence). The CDR3 spells CASSYKGDTEAFF. Written as DNA, the CDR3 is TGTGCCAGCAGTTATAAGGGGGACACTGAAGCTTTCTTT.

The genes are TRBV7-8 and TRBJ1-5; D might be TRBD1 (6 bases). Germline CDR1 and CDR2: SGHVS and FQNEAQ. The CDR3 extends over 14 amino acids. Trimming left V 3 bases short and J 4 bases short, with 10 bases between. The CDR3 is CASSLVGANQPQHF. CDR3 nucleotide sequence: TGTGCCAGCAGCTTGGTGGGGGCTAATCAGCCCCAGCATTTT.

With regard to this clone: A junction boundary mismatches the germline segment, possibly from a read error. The rearrangement links TRBV7-7 to TRBJ2-5, with 11 bases identical to TRBD2. There are 15 residues in the CDR3. Germline V gene sequence: CDR1 SSHAT, CDR2 FNYEAQ (reference sequence). The CDR3 loop is CASSPTSGGRETQYF. CDR3 DNA: TGTGCTAGCAGCCCCACTAGCGGGGGCAGGGAGACCCAGTACTTC. Together with reference TRBV7-7 and TRBJ2-5, the CDR3 gives the full variable domain: GAGVSQSPRYKVTKRGQDVTLRCDPISSHATLYWYQQALGQGPEFLTYFNYEAQPDKSGLPSDRFSAERPEGSISTLTIQRTEQRDSAMYRCASSPTSGGRETQYFGPGTRLLVL.

The rearrangement joins TRBV5-1 to TRBJ2-2; 13 nucleotides line up with TRBD2. This CDR3 spans 15 amino acids. The V gene's germline CDR1 is SGHRS and CDR2 YFSETQ. J was trimmed by 6 bases and V by 3 bases; bases with no gene match: 2. Here the CDR3 DNA reads TGCGCCAGCAGCTCCGGGACTAGCGGGGCCGGGGAGCTGTTTTTT. Translating it yields CASSSGTSGAGELFF. The full variable domain, its missing parts supplied by reference TRBV5-1 and TRBJ2-2, is KAGVTQTPRYLIKTRGQQVTLSCSPISGHRSVSWYQQTPGQGLQFLFEYFSETQRNKGNFPGRFSGRQFSNSRSEMNVSTLELGDSALYLCASSSGTSGAGELFFGEGSRLTVL.

About this clone: A read error may explain this, as a much larger clone is one base away. At the DNA level, this CDR3 is encoded by other sequences in the same sample as well. The chain uses TRBV5-1 and TRBJ1-5, with D hard to call. Per the germline V gene, CDR1 is SGHRS and CDR2 is YFSETQ. Trimming shortened V by 0 bases and J by 3 bases, and 4 bases separated the two germline ends. This CDR3 is built from 13 residues. The CDR3 loop reads CASSLGANQPQHF. CDR3 DNA sequence: TGCGCCAGCAGCTTGGGAGCCAATCAGCCCCAGCATTTT.

V gene TRBV7-9 combines with J gene TRBJ1-2; D gene unclear. CDR3 length: 11 residues. In germline, CDR1 is SEHNR, CDR2 FQNEAQ (reference sequence). The V gene lost 2 bases and the J gene lost 8 bases, with 6 bases spanning the gap. CDR3 protein: CASSLLEGYTF. The CDR3 DNA reads as TGTGCCAGCAGCTTACTGGAGGGCTACACCTTC.

The chain has TRBV9 and TRBJ1-4, with a possible D match to TRBD1 (5 bases). Germline CDR1 reads SGDLS; CDR2 reads YYNGEE. Trimming left V 1 base short and J 6 bases short, with 10 bases between. This CDR3 spans 14 amino acids. CDR3 region: CASSVQGGDEKLFF. Here the CDR3 DNA reads TGTGCCAGCAGCGTACAGGGAGGGGATGAAAAACTGTTTTTT.

This chain uses TRBV20-1 with TRBJ1-2, with a weak D call TRBD1 (5 bases). Trimming shortened V by 7 bases and J by 2 bases, and 5 bases separated the two germline ends. The CDR3 extends over 10 amino acids. Germline CDR1 DFQATT, CDR2 SNEGSKA (reference sequence). Here the CDR3 DNA reads TGCAGTGGGGGCAACTATGGCTACACCTTC. Residues: CSGGNYGYTF.

The chain is built from TRBV3-1 (or the pseudogene TRBV3-2) and TRBJ2-5; 8 bases line up with TRBD2. From germline, CDR1 is LGHDT and CDR2 YNNKEL (reference sequence). The ends lost 4 bases at V and 0 bases at J; junction bases unmatched: 7. The CDR3 runs to 16 residues. The CDR3 loop reads CASSPGLGSHQETQYF. CDR3 sequence (DNA): TGTGCCAGCAGCCCGGGACTAGGTTCCCACCAAGAGACCCAGTACTTC.

The rearrangement joins TRBV6-2 or TRBV6-3 to TRBJ2-7, with D tentatively TRBD2 (6 bases). Germline V CDR1 and CDR2: MNHEY, SVGEGT. Trimming shortened V by 0 bases and J by 5 bases, and 20 bases separated the two germline ends. The length of the CDR3 is 17 residues. CDR3 coding DNA: TGTGCCAGCAGTTACTCGGATTGGGGGGATAGTCTCAACGAGCAGTACTTC. Its translation is CASSYSDWGDSLNEQYF.

The chain uses TRBV28 and TRBJ1-2, with D possibly matching TRBD1 (6 bases). The V gene lost 6 bases and the J gene lost 5 bases, with 10 bases spanning the gap. Germline CDR1 MDHEN, CDR2 SYDVKM. The CDR3 sequence is 12 residues long. The CDR3 spells CASSNGQYGYTF. Here the CDR3 DNA reads TGTGCCAGCAGCAACGGACAGTATGGCTACACCTTC.

The rearrangement joins TRBV2 to TRBJ1-6; TRBD1 matches 10 bases. J lost 7 bases, V lost 7 bases, and 4 bases had no gene match. This CDR3 contains 14 residues. CDR1 and CDR2 (germline): SNHLY, FYNNEI. The CDR3 reads CASKRTGGNSPLHF. The CDR3 DNA reads TGTGCCAGCAAAAGGACAGGGGGGAATTCACCCCTCCACTTT.

This sequence joins TRBV27 and TRBJ2-5, with D maybe TRBD2 (7 bases). With 3 bases removed from V and 5 bases from J, the gap between germline ends came to 10 bases. CDR1 is MNHEY and CDR2 is SMNVEV in the germline V gene (reference sequence). This CDR3 comprises 13 residues. CDR3 nucleotide sequence: TGTGCCAGCAGTTTGGGGGGGCCGGAGACCCAGTACTTC. This codes for CASSLGGPETQYF.

This clone was found once. This chain uses TRBV24-1 with TRBJ1-2; TRBD1 matches at 7 bases. Germline lookup yields CDR1 KGHDR and CDR2 SFDVKD. CDR3 length: 16 amino acids. The J segment lost 4 bases and the V segment lost 3 bases, leaving 10 bases of the junction unmatched. CDR3 DNA sequence: TGTGCCACCAGTGATCCATCACGACAGGGCCCCTATGGCTACACCTTC. The encoded protein is CATSDPSRQGPYGYTF.

This chain connects TRBV13 to TRBJ1-3, with D possibly being TRBD1 (6 bases). The CDR3 consists of 14 residues. The ends were cut back, 5 bases at V and 9 bases at J, with 17 bases in the middle. Germline CDR1 is PRHDT and CDR2 is FYEKMQ (reference sequence). The CDR3 coding sequence is TGTGCCAGCAGCGCCGGACAGAGAGAGACCACCATATATTTT. Protein: CASSAGQRETTIYF.

The chain uses TRBV19 and TRBJ1-6, with a tentative D call TRBD1 (5 bases). Germline V gene sequence: CDR1 LNHDA, CDR2 SQIVND (reference sequence). V lost 1 base to trimming and J lost 7 bases, with 11 bases between them. This CDR3 has 15 amino acids. CDR3 residues: CASSIVATVNSPLHF. The CDR3 coding sequence is TGTGCCAGTAGTATAGTCGCGACAGTCAATTCACCCCTCCACTTT.

The chain carries TRBV29-1 and TRBJ2-7; perhaps TRBD2 as D (5 bases). The CDR3 runs 11 residues. The germline gives CDR1 SQVTM, CDR2 ANQGSEA. Trimming took off 5 bases at V and 7 bases at J, with 12 bases between the two ends. This CDR3 reads CSVPLSGEQYF. The CDR3 coding sequence is TGCAGCGTTCCCTTGTCGGGGGAGCAGTACTTC.

This clone was detected only once. The chain uses TRBV6-6 and TRBJ1-5; possibly TRBD1 for D (5 bases). This CDR3 comprises 14 residues. Trimming cost V 7 bases and J 7 bases, with 17 bases left between them. Germline V gene data show CDR1 as MNHNY and CDR2 as SVGAGI (reference sequence). The CDR3 reads CASNLVGRDQPQHF. The CDR3 DNA is TGTGCCAGCAACTTAGTGGGGAGGGACCAGCCCCAGCATTTT.